The 2 T cell receptor beta chains presented below share a single source sample, sequenced in a study of Tregs in tolerant kidney transplant recipients. Only in-frame clones appear in the TCRdb table, and some are missing; sequencing was by immunoSEQ multiplex PCR. The sample has about 120,000 clones, roughly 92% seen once. Specimen: CD4+ T cells from blood. The receptor set was obtained from a human donor in good health.

This clone was detected once. The V call is TRBV6-6, the J call TRBJ2-7, with TRBD1 identical over 7 bases. Per germline, CDR1 MNHNY and CDR2 SVGAGI (reference sequence). The CDR3 is 14 amino acids. The trim removed 7 bases at V and 0 bases at J, leaving 6 bases unmatched. The chain's CDR3 is CASTRDSNSYEQYF. The CDR3 DNA is TGTGCCAGCACTCGGGACAGTAACTCCTACGAGCAGTACTTC.

Note on this clone: Other DNA sequences from this sample encode an identical CDR3 as well. The J gene is TRBJ2-3, the V gene TRBV5-1; TRBD1 is a possible D gene (6 bases). The CDR3 has 13 residues. V lost 4 bases and J 6 bases, leaving 12 bases between the germline ends. The V gene's germline CDR1 is SGHRS and CDR2 YFSETQ. CDR3 amino acids: CASSPPQGDTQYF. The CDR3 coding sequence is TGCGCCAGCAGCCCACCCCAGGGGGATACGCAGTATTTT.